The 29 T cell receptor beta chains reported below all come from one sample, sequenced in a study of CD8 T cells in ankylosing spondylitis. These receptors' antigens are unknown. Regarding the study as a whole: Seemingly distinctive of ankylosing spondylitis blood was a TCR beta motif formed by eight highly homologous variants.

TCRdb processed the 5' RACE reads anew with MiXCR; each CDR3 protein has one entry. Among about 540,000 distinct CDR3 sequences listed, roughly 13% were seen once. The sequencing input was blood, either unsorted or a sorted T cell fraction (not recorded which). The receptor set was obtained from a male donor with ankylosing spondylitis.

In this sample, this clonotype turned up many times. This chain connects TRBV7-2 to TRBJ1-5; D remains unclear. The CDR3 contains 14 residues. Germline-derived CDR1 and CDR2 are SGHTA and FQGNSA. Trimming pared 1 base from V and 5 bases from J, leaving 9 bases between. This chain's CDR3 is CASSLGSGHQPQHF. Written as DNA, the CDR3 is TGTGCCAGCAGCTTAGGGTCAGGCCATCAGCCCCAGCATTTT.

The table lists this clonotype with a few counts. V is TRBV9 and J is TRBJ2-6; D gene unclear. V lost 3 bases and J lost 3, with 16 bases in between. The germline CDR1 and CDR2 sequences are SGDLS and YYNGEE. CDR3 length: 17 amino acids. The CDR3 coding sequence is TGTGCCAGCAGCGCGAATCCAGCCGGTGGTGGGGCCAACGTCCTGACTTTC. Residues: CASSANPAGGGANVLTF.

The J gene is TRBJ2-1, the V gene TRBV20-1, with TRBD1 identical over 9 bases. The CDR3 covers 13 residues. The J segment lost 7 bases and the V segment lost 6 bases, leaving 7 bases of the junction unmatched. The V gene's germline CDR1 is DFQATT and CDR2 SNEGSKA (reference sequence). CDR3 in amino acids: CSAWGQGVNEQFF. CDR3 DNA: TGCAGTGCATGGGGACAGGGAGTAAATGAGCAGTTCTTC.

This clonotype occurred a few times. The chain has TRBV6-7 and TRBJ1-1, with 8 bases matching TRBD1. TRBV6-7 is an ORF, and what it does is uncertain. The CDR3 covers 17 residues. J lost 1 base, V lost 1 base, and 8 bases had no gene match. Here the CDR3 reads CASSYFDRGHTNTEAFF. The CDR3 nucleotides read TGTGCCAGCAGTTACTTTGACAGGGGCCATACGAACACTGAAGCTTTCTTT.

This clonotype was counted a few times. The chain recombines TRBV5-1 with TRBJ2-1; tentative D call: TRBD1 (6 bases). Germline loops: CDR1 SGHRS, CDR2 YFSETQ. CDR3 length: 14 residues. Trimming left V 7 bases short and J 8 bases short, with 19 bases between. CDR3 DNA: TGCGCCAGCGCAGGGGTTGTAGGGGCAGATGAGCAGTTCTTC. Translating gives CASAGVVGADEQFF.

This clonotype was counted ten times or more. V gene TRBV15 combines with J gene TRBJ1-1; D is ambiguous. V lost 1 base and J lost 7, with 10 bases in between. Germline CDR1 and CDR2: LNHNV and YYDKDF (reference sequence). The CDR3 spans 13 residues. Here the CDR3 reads CATSRGVRNEAFF. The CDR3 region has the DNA TGTGCCACCAGCAGAGGCGTCAGAAATGAAGCTTTCTTT. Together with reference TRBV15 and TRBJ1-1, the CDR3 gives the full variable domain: DAMVIQNPRYQVTQFGKPVTLSCSQTLNHNVMYWYQQKSSQAPKLLFHYYDKDFNNEADTPDNFQSRRPNTSFCFLDIRSPGLGDTAMYLCATSRGVRNEAFFGQGTRLTVV.

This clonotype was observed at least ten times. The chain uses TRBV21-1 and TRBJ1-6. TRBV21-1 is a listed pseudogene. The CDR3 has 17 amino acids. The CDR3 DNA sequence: TGTGCCAGCAGCAACGGCAGGCTGAGCTCCTATAATTCACCCCTCCACTTT. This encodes CASSNGRLSSYNSPLHF.

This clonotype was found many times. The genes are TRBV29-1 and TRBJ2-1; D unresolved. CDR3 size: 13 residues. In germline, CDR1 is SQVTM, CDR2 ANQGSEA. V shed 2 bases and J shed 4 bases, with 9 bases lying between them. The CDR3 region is CSVEYVQYNEQFF. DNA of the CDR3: TGCAGCGTTGAATATGTTCAGTACAATGAGCAGTTCTTC.

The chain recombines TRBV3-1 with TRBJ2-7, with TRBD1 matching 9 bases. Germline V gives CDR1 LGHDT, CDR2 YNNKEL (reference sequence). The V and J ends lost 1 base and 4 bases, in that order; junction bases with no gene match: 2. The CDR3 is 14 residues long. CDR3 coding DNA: TGTGCCAGCAGCCAAGGGGGACAGGGATACGAGCAGTACTTC. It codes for CASSQGGQGYEQYF.

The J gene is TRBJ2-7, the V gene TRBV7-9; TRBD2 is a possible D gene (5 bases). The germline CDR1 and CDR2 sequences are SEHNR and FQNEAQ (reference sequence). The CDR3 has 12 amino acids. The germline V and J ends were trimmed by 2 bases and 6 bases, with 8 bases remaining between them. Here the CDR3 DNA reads TGTGCCAGCAGCTTATACAGCGGCGAGCAGTACTTC. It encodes CASSLYSGEQYF.

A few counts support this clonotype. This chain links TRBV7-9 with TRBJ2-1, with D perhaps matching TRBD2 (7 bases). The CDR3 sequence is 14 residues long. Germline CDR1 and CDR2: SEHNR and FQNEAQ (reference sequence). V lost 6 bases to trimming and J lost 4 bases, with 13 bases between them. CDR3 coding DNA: TGTGCCAGCAGGTCGGGGGGCCGGTACAATGAGCAGTTCTTC. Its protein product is CASRSGGRYNEQFF.

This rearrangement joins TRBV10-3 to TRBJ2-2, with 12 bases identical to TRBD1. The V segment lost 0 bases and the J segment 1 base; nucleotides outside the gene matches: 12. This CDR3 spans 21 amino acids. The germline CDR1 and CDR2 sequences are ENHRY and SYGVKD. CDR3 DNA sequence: TGTGCCATCAGTGAGTCGAGATACCGGGACAGGGGGCATCGGAACACCGGGGAGCTGTTTTTT. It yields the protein CAISESRYRDRGHRNTGELFF.

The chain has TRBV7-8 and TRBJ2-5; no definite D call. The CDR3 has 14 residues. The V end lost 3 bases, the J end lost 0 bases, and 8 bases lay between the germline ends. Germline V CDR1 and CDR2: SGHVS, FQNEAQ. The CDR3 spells CASSFRGNQETQYF. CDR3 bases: TGTGCCAGCAGCTTCCGCGGAAACCAAGAGACCCAGTACTTC.

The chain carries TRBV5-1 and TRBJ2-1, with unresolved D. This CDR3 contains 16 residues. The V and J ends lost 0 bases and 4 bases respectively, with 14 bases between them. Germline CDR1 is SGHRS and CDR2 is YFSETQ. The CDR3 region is CASSLEAGRAYNEQFF. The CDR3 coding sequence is TGCGCCAGCAGCTTGGAGGCAGGACGGGCATACAATGAGCAGTTCTTC.

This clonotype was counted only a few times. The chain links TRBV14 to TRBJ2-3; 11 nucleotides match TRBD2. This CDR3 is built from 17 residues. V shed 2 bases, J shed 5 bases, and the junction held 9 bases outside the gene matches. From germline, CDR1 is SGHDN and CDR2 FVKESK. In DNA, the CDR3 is TGTGCCAGCAGCCAAATAGCGGGAGGGCCTGATAGAGATACGCAGTATTTT. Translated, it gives CASSQIAGGPDRDTQYF.

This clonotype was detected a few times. In DNA, the CDR3 is TGTGCCAGCAGTTCACAGGAGAACACCGGGGAGCTGTTTTTT. Protein: CASSSQENTGELFF. J is TRBJ2-2 and V is TRBV25-1; a weak D match, TRBD1 (5 bases). The V and J ends lost 5 bases and 1 base respectively, with 8 bases between them. Germline CDR1 and CDR2: MGHDK and SYGVNS. This CDR3 has 14 residues.

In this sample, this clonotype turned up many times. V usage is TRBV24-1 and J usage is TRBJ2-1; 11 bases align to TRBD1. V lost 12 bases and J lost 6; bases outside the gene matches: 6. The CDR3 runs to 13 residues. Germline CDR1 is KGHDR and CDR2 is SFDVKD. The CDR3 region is CAAGQGAINEQFF. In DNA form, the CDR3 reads TGTGCCGCTGGACAGGGGGCGATCAATGAGCAGTTCTTC.

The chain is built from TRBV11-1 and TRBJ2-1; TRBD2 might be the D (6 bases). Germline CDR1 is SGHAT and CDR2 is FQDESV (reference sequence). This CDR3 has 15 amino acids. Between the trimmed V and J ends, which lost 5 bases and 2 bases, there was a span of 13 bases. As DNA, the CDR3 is TGTGCCAGCAGCCGTTTCGGGGAGGCCTACAATGAGCAGTTCTTC. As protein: CASSRFGEAYNEQFF.

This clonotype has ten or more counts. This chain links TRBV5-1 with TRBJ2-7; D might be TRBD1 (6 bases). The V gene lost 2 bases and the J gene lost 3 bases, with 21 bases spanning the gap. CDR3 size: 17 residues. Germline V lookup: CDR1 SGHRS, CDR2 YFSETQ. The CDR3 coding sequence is TGCGCCAGCAGCTTTAGTGGGGCAGGGGACGCTTTCTACGAGCAGTACTTC. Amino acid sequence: CASSFSGAGDAFYEQYF.

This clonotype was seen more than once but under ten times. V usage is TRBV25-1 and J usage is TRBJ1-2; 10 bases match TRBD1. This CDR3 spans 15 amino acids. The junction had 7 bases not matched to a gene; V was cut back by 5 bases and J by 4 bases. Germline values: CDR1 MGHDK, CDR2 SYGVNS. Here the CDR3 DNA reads TGTGCCAGCAGTCTAGCGGGACAGGGGTCCTATGGCTACACCTTC. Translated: CASSLAGQGSYGYTF.

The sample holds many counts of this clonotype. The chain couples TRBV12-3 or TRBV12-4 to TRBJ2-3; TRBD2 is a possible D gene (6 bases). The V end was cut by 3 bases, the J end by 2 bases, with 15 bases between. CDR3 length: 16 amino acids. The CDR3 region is CASSLGLATSTDTQYF. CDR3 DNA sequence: TGTGCCAGCAGTTTGGGTCTAGCGACCTCCACAGATACGCAGTATTTT.

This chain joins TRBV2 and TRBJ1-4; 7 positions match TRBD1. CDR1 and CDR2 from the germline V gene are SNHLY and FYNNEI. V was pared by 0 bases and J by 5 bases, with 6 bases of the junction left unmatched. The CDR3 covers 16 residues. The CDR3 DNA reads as TGTGCCAGCAGTGAAGCGGGGACAGAGCTGAATGAAAAACTGTTTTTT. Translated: CASSEAGTELNEKLFF. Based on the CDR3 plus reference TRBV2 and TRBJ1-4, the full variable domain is EPEVTQTPSHQVTQMGQEVILRCVPISNHLYFYWYRQILGQKVEFLVSFYNNEISEKSEIFDDQFSVERPDGSNFTLKIRSTKLEDSAMYFCASSEAGTELNEKLFFGSGTQLSVL.

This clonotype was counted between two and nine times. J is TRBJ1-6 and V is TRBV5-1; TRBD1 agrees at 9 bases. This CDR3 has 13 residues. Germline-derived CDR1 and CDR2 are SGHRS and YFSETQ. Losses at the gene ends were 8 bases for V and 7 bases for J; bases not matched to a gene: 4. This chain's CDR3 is CASRQGENSPLHF. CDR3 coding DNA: TGCGCCAGTCGACAGGGGGAGAATTCACCCCTCCACTTT. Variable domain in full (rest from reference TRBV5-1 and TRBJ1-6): KAGVTQTPRYLIKTRGQQVTLSCSPISGHRSVSWYQQTPGQGLQFLFEYFSETQRNKGNFPGRFSGRQFSNSRSEMNVSTLELGDSALYLCASRQGENSPLHFGNGTRLTVT.

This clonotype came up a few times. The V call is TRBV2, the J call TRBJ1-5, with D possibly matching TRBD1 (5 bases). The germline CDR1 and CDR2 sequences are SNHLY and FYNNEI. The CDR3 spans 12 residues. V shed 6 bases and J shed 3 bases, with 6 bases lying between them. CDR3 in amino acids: CASSGTNQPQHF. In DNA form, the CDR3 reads TGTGCCAGCAGCGGGACCAATCAGCCCCAGCATTTT. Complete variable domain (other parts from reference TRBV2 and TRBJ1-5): EPEVTQTPSHQVTQMGQEVILRCVPISNHLYFYWYRQILGQKVEFLVSFYNNEISEKSEIFDDQFSVERPDGSNFTLKIRSTKLEDSAMYFCASSGTNQPQHFGDGTRLSIL.

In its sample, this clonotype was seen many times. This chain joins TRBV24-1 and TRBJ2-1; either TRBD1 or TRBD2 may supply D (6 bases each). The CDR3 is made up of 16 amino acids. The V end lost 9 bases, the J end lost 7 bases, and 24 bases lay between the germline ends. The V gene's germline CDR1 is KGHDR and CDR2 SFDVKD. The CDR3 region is CATGAGHTGGPNEQFF. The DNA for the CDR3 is TGTGCCACCGGGGCGGGGCACACTGGGGGCCCTAATGAGCAGTTCTTC.

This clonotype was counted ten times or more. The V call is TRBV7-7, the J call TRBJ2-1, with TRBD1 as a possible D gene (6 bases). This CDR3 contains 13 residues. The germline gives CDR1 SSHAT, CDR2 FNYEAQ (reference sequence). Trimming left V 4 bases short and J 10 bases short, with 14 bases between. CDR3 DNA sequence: TGTGCCAGCAGCTCCCTCCTAGGGGGAGAGCAGTTCTTC. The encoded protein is CASSSLLGGEQFF.

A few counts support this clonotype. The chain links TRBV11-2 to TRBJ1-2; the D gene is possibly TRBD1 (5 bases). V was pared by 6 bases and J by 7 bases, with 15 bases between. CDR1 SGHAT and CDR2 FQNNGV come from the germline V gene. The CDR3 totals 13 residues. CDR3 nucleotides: TGTGCCAGCAGTATTACAGGAAGTGGTGGCTACACCTTC. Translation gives CASSITGSGGYTF.

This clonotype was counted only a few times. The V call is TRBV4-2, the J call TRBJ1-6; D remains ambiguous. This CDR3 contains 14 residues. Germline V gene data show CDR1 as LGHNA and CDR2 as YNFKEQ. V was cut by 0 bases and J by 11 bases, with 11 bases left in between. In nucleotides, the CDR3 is TGTGCCAGCAGCCAAGATCGGGGTGTTCCACCCCTCCACTTT. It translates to CASSQDRGVPPLHF.

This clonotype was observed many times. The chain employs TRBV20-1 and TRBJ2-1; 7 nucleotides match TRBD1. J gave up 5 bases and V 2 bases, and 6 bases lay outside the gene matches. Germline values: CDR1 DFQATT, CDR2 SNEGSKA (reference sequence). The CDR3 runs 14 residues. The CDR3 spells CSARSGTENNEQFF. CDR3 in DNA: TGCAGTGCTAGATCCGGGACAGAGAACAATGAGCAGTTCTTC.